This TCR beta chain was recovered during a study of early T cells in non-severe SARS-CoV-2 infection. Study overall: Sequencing used unsorted whole-blood bulk RNA, so chains lack pairing.

The table lists this clonotype with a few counts. Its antigen is undetermined. The library protocol tagged individual cDNA molecules with unique molecular identifiers. MiXCR, run by TCRdb on the 5' RACE reads, gives a single entry per CDR3 protein. The top ten clones hold roughly 3% of a sample with 86,000 or so distinct CDR3 sequences, over 13% of them seen once. Findings and limits, study-wide: Anti-spike CD8 specificities were favored by VDJdb matching, whose results missed private and CD4 specificities.

CDR1 and CDR2 (germline): DFQATT, SNEGSKA (reference sequence). This CDR3 is 15 amino acids long. V shed 6 bases and J 5 bases; nucleotides not matched to a gene: 9. Sequencing was performed on whole blood. J is TRBJ2-3 and V is TRBV20-1, with 12 positions matching TRBD2. This clonotype was obtained from an adult who was a healthcare worker with PCR-confirmed SARS-CoV-2 infection or an uninfected control (not recorded which). The CDR3 DNA follows: TGCAGTGCGTCGGGACTAGCGGGCCTTAGAGATACGCAGTATTTT. It yields the protein CSASGLAGLRDTQYF.